Given below is one T cell receptor beta chain in context. Its recognized antigen is unknown. No base quality values were provided; no much bigger clone lies one nucleotide off. This entry belongs to a study of Ad26.COV2.S vaccination and SARS-CoV-2 variants (dated by TCRdb to the early 2020s). General notes on the study: Vaccine-arm donors were drawn from COV1001, a multicentre, randomized, double-blind, placebo-controlled phase I-IIa trial of Ad26.COV2.S in healthy adults. Ad26.COV2.S was administered intramuscularly at a dose of 5x10^10 or 1x10^11 viral particles, either as one shot or as two shots given 56 days apart. Sequencing of the TCRbeta repertoire served to evaluate the specificity and breadth of SARS-CoV-2-reactive T cell receptors following Ad26.COV2.S vaccination. The TCR-sequenced set comprised about 32 samples: around 20 Ad26.COV2.S vaccine recipients, 5 placebo recipients and 8 SARS-CoV-2 convalescent individuals. Trial participants were randomized into five groups of five, in which low-dose or high-dose Ad26.COV2.S was given once or twice, or placebo was given on both occasions. Blinding of investigators to trial group allocation was maintained during experiments and outcome assessment.

The sample's treatment or condition label, decoded: about 20 received Ad26.COV2.S at low or high dose, single or two shots; about 5 received placebo; per-sample allocation not given. For vaccine and placebo recipients, the sequenced repertoires came from samples collected on day 63 after the first injection. In Cohort 1b, more than 20 adults aged 18-55 years were enrolled at a single site in Boston, USA, between 29 July and 7 August 2020. Ad26.COV2.S was a replication-incompetent adenovirus type 26 vector that expressed a prefusion-stabilized SARS-CoV-2 spike protein derived from the original Wuhan strain. The germline ends are 12 bases apart after V is trimmed by 0 bases and J by 2 bases. From the germline V gene, CDR1 is SGHRS and CDR2 is YFSETQ. The CDR3 runs 16 residues from the cysteine to the phenylalanine. Only CDR3 DNA is held: 48 bases, read in frame from base 1. On the study overall, not on this receptor specifically: After vaccination, substantial breadth of spike-specific CD8+ and CD4+ T cell responses was reported. Comparable non-spike TCR breadth was observed between vaccine and placebo recipients, consistent with only spike being contained in the vaccine. It was noted by the authors that total T cell responses may have been underestimated by the TCR breadth and depth analyses. Higher spike-specific TCR breadth was observed in Ad26.COV2.S recipients than in placebo recipients (P = 0.0014). The study was not powered to compare responses between vaccine doses or regimens.

The immunoSEQ Assay was used to sequence TCRbeta CDR3 regions. After extraction, genomic DNA underwent amplification by bias-controlled multiplex PCR, followed by high-throughput sequencing. On the authors' methods: To quantify the absolute abundance of each unique TCRbeta CDR3 region, sequences were collapsed and filtered. Usable DNA was measured by amplifying reference genes present in all nucleated cells, and TCRbeta template counts were normalized to that usable DNA to estimate T cell fraction. Repertoire TCRs were annotated as SARS-CoV-2-specific when V gene, CDR3 amino acid sequence and J gene were exactly matched to a known reactive TCR set. The reference SARS-CoV-2 TCR set was obtained from MIRA and was filtered for enrichment in COVID-19-positive ImmuneCODE repertoires, whereby public or cross-reactive TCRs were removed. Drawing on the MIRA antigens, annotated TCRs were analysed further at the level of specific ORF or position within ORF. Breadth was defined as the number of annotated unique rearrangements divided by the total number of unique productive rearrangements, and depth was defined as the summed frequency of the annotated unique rearrangements. Two-sided Wilcoxon rank-sum tests were used to compare TCR breadth between groups. This immuneACCESS table, as held by TCRdb, lists in-frame sequences with V and J called but not all clones. Of the missing ones, under half trace to an unresolved V gene in checked studies; the others have no known cause. That table furnishes V, J and clone size, whereas the DNA furnished D and trimming. For this sample the table gives a few hundred thousand clones, of which about nine tenths were detected only once. Around 3.6% of the sample goes to the ten largest clones.

The origin of this receptor is a person between 18 and 65 years old who received the Ad26.COV2.S COVID-19 vaccine or a placebo. This chain is built from TRBV5-1 and TRBJ1-3; the D gene assignment is ambiguous. This sample comprised peripheral blood, obtained in a trial of Ad26.COV2.S vaccine versus placebo. The CDR3 protein is CASSLGTTAAGNTIYF. The bases are TGCGCCAGCAGCTTGGGGACGACTGCCGCTGGAAACACCATATATTTT. The entire variable domain, with the stretches around the CDR3 drawn from the reference TRBV5-1 and TRBJ1-3 proteins, is KAGVTQTPRYLIKTRGQQVTLSCSPISGHRSVSWYQQTPGQGLQFLFEYFSETQRNKGNFPGRFSGRQFSNSRSEMNVSTLELGDSALYLCASSLGTTAAGNTIYFGEGSWLTVV.